This TCR beta chain was sequenced in a study of blood T cell repertoires in COVID-19 (dated by TCRdb to the early 2020s). For the wider study: Samples from collaborators originated in the United States, Italy and Spain and spanned both the acute and convalescent phases of COVID-19. The repertoires were made available in a free public database intended to serve as a resource for research on the immune response to SARS-CoV-2. A de-identified subject ID, COVID-19 status, age in years and sex were almost always included in the sample metadata. Subjects who had been exposed to COVID-19, were actively infected with it, or had recovered from it provided the deeply sampled blood TCRbeta repertoires that made up the dataset. The samples were drawn from two sources: the first 160 participants of the ongoing ImmuneRACE study, and approximately 1,300 subjects contributed by 6 global collaborators. Where available, HLA class I and class II types were taken from metadata supplied by the sample provider and were not determined by assay-based typing. The prospective study material was composed of cDNA or gDNA derived from T cells, B-cell-depleted T cells, or PBMCs. What the research found in general, with its limitations: The amount of clinical and demographic metadata varied by source and participant and was provided uncurated.

Enrolling through a virtual design, the prospective study's participants ranged in age from about 18 to 89 years and lived across some 22 United States geographic areas. Cohort assignment in the prospective study relied on participant-reported clinical history from a screening survey and a study questionnaire. Exposed participants were defined as having been in contact with someone with a PCR-confirmed or clinician-diagnosed COVID-19 case within 2 weeks of study entry. In the prospective study, whole blood, serum and a nasopharyngeal or oropharyngeal swab were collected from each participant by mobile phlebotomists. Additional blood draws and questionnaires over an approximately 2-month period could optionally be provided by prospective study participants. Blood samples from the prospective study were shipped frozen or at room temperature prior to DNA extraction. Concerning this clone itself: What antigen it recognizes has not been identified. One base away there is no much larger clone; base qualities are not given.

The immunoSEQ Assay, a bias-controlled multiplex PCR, was used to amplify TCRbeta CDR3 regions from genomic DNA. Per the source publication's procedure: The number of nucleated cells in each sample was estimated from the amplification of reference gene primers within the assay. Sequence reads were collapsed and filtered to measure the absolute abundance of every unique TCRbeta CDR3 rearrangement. For each sample, productive Simpson clonality was calculated by taking the square root of Simpson's diversity index across productive rearrangements. TCRdb re-hosts the immuneACCESS table, in-frame sequences only. Its copies lack some clones; in the studies checked, an unresolved V gene accounts for under half of them, and the cause for the rest is not known. For V, J and clone size, that table is used; D and trimming come from the DNA. Recorded for this sample are fewer than 350,000 clones; approximately 90% of them occurred a single time. About 3% of the sample belongs to the ten largest clones.

At the junction V is shortened by 3 bases and J by 9 bases, with 12 bases in between. The CDR3 contains 14 residues, cysteine and phenylalanine counted. Only CDR3 DNA is held: 42 bases, read in frame from base 1. The germline V gene (reference sequence) sets CDR1 to PRHDT and CDR2 to FYEKMQ. Sample: PBMCs or T cells enriched from blood (not recorded which). The sequence is built from TRBV13 and TRBJ1-6; tentative D gene TRBD1, with 6 bases matching. The TCR sequence derives from a man aged 35-49 years who had been exposed to COVID-19. This receptor carries the CDR3 CASSLDSTGSPLHF. The bases are TGTGCCAGCAGCTTGGACAGTACAGGTTCACCCCTCCACTTT. Where the CDR3 stops, the reference TRBV13 and TRBJ1-6 genes take over; the full variable domain is AAGVIQSPRHLIKEKRETATLKCYPIPRHDTVYWYQQGPGQDPQFLISFYEKMQSDKGSIPDRFSAQQFSDYHSELNMSSLELGDSALYFCASSLDSTGSPLHFGNGTRLTVT.